This TCR beta chain comes out of a study of Graves' ophthalmopathy and Graves' hyperthyroidism. Study-wide context: There was a collection of peripheral blood at initial diagnosis, before any treatment.

Where ophthalmopathy was absent within 18 months of follow-up, hyperthyroidism was stable. Hyperthyroidism patients, aged 18 to 65, were newly diagnosed, under 2 months' duration. Out of about 11 ml of fresh peripheral blood, PBMCs were obtained. The CDR3 is 15 residues long. Per germline, CDR1 SGHAT and CDR2 FQNNGV. Trimming cost V 3 bases and J 4 bases; bases outside gene matches: 5. The table lists this clonotype with many counts. TCR beta CDR3 regions were amplified from RNA transcripts. First-round RT-PCR with HTBI primers preceded a second-round multiplex PCR. Each CDR3 protein is one row after TCRdb ran MiXCR on the multiplex PCR reads. Seen here are about 400,000 distinct CDR3 sequences, around 21% observed once, and the top ten hold around 3.2%.

This TCR was sampled from a woman between 18 and 30 years old with stable Graves' hyperthyroidism. Input material: peripheral blood. The genes are TRBV11-2 and TRBJ2-2; 7 positions agree with TRBD1. CDR3 protein: CASSFYGDSTGELFF. The DNA for the CDR3 is TGTGCCAGCAGCTTCTATGGGGACAGCACCGGGGAGCTGTTTTTT. The complete variable domain, with remaining parts taken from reference TRBV11-2 and TRBJ2-2, reads EAGVAQSPRYKIIEKRQSVAFWCNPISGHATLYWYQQILGQGPKLLIQFQNNGVVDDSQLPKDRFSAERLKGVDSTLKIQPAKLEDSAVYLCASSFYGDSTGELFFGEGSRLTVL.